This passage covers 25 T cell receptor beta chains from one sample sequenced in a study of T cells after yellow fever vaccination (dated by TCRdb to the late 2010s). Interpreted using the paper, the treatment or condition label stands for: live attenuated yellow fever vaccine strain. Receptor amplification or capture employed 5' RACE. Instrument used: Illumina NovaSeq 6000. TCRdb reworked the public reads: Q25 trimming with fastp, MiXCR clone assembly, productive beta chains retained. Here each entry gathers all rows of one CDR3 protein and keeps the most common genes and DNA. The sample includes under 200,000 distinct CDR3 sequences, with about 11% observed a single time. The ten top clones hold 36% of the sample. Sequenced material: CD8+ T cells sorted from PBMCs, taken 15 days after the yellow fever booster vaccination. The receptors here all came from a man aged 18 to 29 who received the YFV17D yellow fever vaccine.

The chain combines TRBV11-2 with TRBJ2-7; D not resolved. Trimming shortened V by 5 bases and J by 3 bases, and 11 bases separated the two germline ends. The CDR3 totals 13 residues. Germline lookup yields CDR1 SGHAT and CDR2 FQNNGV. The CDR3: CASSGELGYEQYV. The CDR3 DNA reads TGTGCCAGCAGCGGGGAACTGGGCTACGAGCAGTACGTC.

This clonotype was detected only a few times. The chain recombines TRBV6-2 or TRBV6-3 with TRBJ2-2, with D possibly being TRBD1 or TRBD2 (5 bases each). Looked up from germline, CDR1 is MNHEY and CDR2 is SVGEGT. With 6 bases removed from V and 6 bases from J, the gap between germline ends came to 8 bases. This CDR3 spans 12 amino acids. CDR3 sequence reads: CASRRGAGELFF. The CDR3 nucleotides are TGTGCCAGCAGGAGGGGAGCCGGGGAGCTGTTTTTT.

This rearrangement joins TRBV24-1 to TRBJ1-5, with 9 bases fitting TRBD1. Germline V gene lookup returns CDR1 KGHDR and CDR2 SFDVKD. CDR3 length: 17 residues. J lost 6 bases, V lost 5 bases, and 13 bases had no gene match. The CDR3 is CATSAGTGKIGRQPQHF. The CDR3 nucleotides are TGTGCCACCAGTGCTGGGACAGGGAAAATCGGACGTCAGCCCCAGCATTTT.

This rearrangement joins TRBV4-1 to TRBJ1-2; D remains unclear. The V end was cut by 1 base, the J end by 8 bases, with 8 bases between. From germline, CDR1 is MGHRA and CDR2 YSYEKL. This CDR3 has 12 residues. CDR3 coding DNA: TGCGCCAGCAGCCAAGCCTCCCGGGGCTACACCTTC. It yields the protein CASSQASRGYTF.

This clonotype was detected many times. The CDR3 sequence: CASSDRTGNTGELFF. CDR3 coding DNA: TGTGCCAGCAGCGATCGGACAGGGAACACCGGGGAGCTGTTTTTT. The chain recombines TRBV7-6 with TRBJ2-2; TRBD1 agrees at 7 bases. Trimming removed 5 bases from V and 1 base from J; junction bases left unmatched: 4. Germline-derived CDR1 and CDR2 are SGHVS and FNYEAQ. The CDR3 is made up of 15 amino acids.

The chain recombines TRBV6-5 with TRBJ2-3; weak D call: TRBD2 (6 bases). The ends were cut back, 1 base at V and 4 bases at J, with 9 bases in the middle. The CDR3 covers 14 residues. CDR1 and CDR2 from the germline V gene are MNHEY and SVGAGI. The CDR3 DNA follows: TGTGCCAGCAGTTACTGGGGACTGGCAGATACGCAGTATTTT. Protein product: CASSYWGLADTQYF.

This sequence joins TRBV28 and TRBJ1-2; D gene ambiguous. Trimming shortened V by 3 bases and J by 1 base, and 9 bases separated the two germline ends. Germline assignment: CDR1 MDHEN and CDR2 SYDVKM. The CDR3 extends over 14 amino acids. CDR3 protein: CASSLLSLNYGYTF. CDR3 sequence (DNA): TGTGCCAGCAGTTTGTTAAGCCTTAACTATGGCTACACCTTC.

This clonotype was recorded many times. This chain links TRBV5-1 with TRBJ1-1, with D possibly being TRBD1 (6 bases). Trimming shortened V by 4 bases and J by 1 base, and 11 bases separated the two germline ends. Germline V gives CDR1 SGHRS, CDR2 YFSETQ. This CDR3 has 14 amino acids. DNA for the CDR3: TGCGCCAGCAGCGATCACAGGGAGAACACTGAAGCTTTCTTT. Translating it yields CASSDHRENTEAFF.

The J gene is TRBJ2-1, the V gene TRBV20-1; weak D call: TRBD2 (5 bases). Germline CDR1 reads DFQATT; CDR2 reads SNEGSKA (reference sequence). The germline V and J ends were trimmed by 6 bases and 7 bases, with 16 bases remaining between them. This CDR3 has 13 residues. CDR3 sequence reads: CSARRPSGNEQFF. In nucleotides, the CDR3 is TGCAGTGCCCGCCGGCCCTCGGGAAATGAGCAGTTCTTC.

In this sample, this clonotype turned up many times. Here the CDR3 DNA reads TGTGCCACCAGTGAGCGAGGGGACAATGAGCAGTTCTTC. Amino acids: CATSERGDNEQFF. J is TRBJ2-1 and V is TRBV24-1; D tentatively fits TRBD1 or TRBD2 (5 bases each). The CDR3 sequence is 13 residues long. Trimming pared 4 bases from V and 5 bases from J, leaving 8 bases between. Germline V gene sequence: CDR1 KGHDR, CDR2 SFDVKD.

This clonotype appeared a few times. This chain links TRBV6-6 with TRBJ1-5, with D perhaps TRBD1 (6 bases). The CDR3 extends over 13 amino acids. CDR1 and CDR2 from the germline V gene are MNHNY and SVGAGI (reference sequence). Trimming took 4 bases from V and 3 from J, leaving 7 bases between them. The CDR3 coding sequence is TGTGCCAGCAGTTCAGGGGTCAATCAGCCCCAGCATTTT. Its translation is CASSSGVNQPQHF.

Ten or more counts support this clonotype. This chain connects TRBV4-3 to TRBJ2-3; 7 bases are shared with TRBD1. This CDR3 is built from 14 residues. After removal of 4 bases from V and 1 base from J, the junction contained 2 bases not matched to a gene. Germline V gene sequence: CDR1 LGHNA, CDR2 YSLEER. The CDR3 bases are TGCGCCAGCAGCCCTGGACAGGGCACAGATACGCAGTATTTT. This gives the protein CASSPGQGTDTQYF.

This clonotype was counted a few times. The chain carries TRBV5-3 and TRBJ2-3; D is uncertain. TRBV5-3 is identified as an open reading frame with a role that is uncertain. Trimming shortened V by 4 bases and J by 0 bases, and 18 bases separated the two germline ends. The CDR3 loop spans 17 amino acids. CDR3 in amino acids: CARSPRSRTDSTDTQYF. The CDR3 DNA sequence: TGTGCCAGAAGCCCGAGATCACGAACAGATAGCACAGATACGCAGTATTTT.

This chain links TRBV27 with TRBJ2-1; D is possibly TRBD1 (6 bases). The CDR3 consists of 16 residues. Germline lookup yields CDR1 MNHEY and CDR2 SMNVEV (reference sequence). Between the trimmed V and J ends, which lost 5 bases and 4 bases, there was a span of 18 bases. This CDR3 reads CASSPPRWGLYNEQFF. CDR3 DNA sequence: TGTGCCAGCAGTCCCCCACGGTGGGGGCTTTACAATGAGCAGTTCTTC.

V is TRBV7-8 and J is TRBJ2-7; TRBD1 is a possible D gene (6 bases). Germline assignment: CDR1 SGHVS and CDR2 FQNEAQ. This CDR3 region has 14 residues. The V end was cut by 5 bases, the J end by 7 bases, with 18 bases between. CDR3 DNA: TGTGCCAGCAGCAGAGGTGAAACAGGGATTGAGCAGTACTTC. Encoded protein: CASSRGETGIEQYF.

This clonotype was detected a few times. The chain employs TRBV7-9 and TRBJ2-3; D gene ambiguous. Germline values: CDR1 SEHNR, CDR2 FQNEAQ (reference sequence). There are 15 residues in the CDR3. V lost 3 bases, J lost 3 bases, and 13 bases lay in between. The CDR3 sequence is CASSFRLRFTDTQYF. The CDR3 region has the DNA TGTGCCAGCAGCTTTCGACTTCGCTTTACAGATACGCAGTATTTT.

This clonotype occurred a few times. The chain carries TRBV12-3 or TRBV12-4 and TRBJ2-1, with TRBD2 identical over 8 bases. Trimming cost V 10 bases and J 10 bases; bases outside gene matches: 12. The CDR3 is made up of 13 amino acids. CDR3 nucleotide sequence: TGTGCCACCAGGACGGGGGGGCCCAAAGAGCAGTTCTTC. Its translation: CATRTGGPKEQFF.

The chain links TRBV28 to TRBJ1-1, with unresolved D. The length of the CDR3 is 16 residues. CDR1 is MDHEN, CDR2 SYDVKM, per germline. V lost 7 bases and J 0 bases, leaving 18 bases between the germline ends. This chain's CDR3 is CASTHLLGQLNTEAFF. In nucleotides, the CDR3 is TGTGCCAGCACCCACCTACTAGGGCAGCTGAACACTGAAGCTTTCTTT.

This clonotype appeared many times. The J gene is TRBJ2-1, the V gene TRBV20-1, with D hard to call. Trimming left V 0 bases short and J 8 bases short, with 17 bases between. CDR1 is DFQATT and CDR2 is SNEGSKA in the germline V gene (reference sequence). This CDR3 region has 15 residues. The CDR3 DNA sequence: TGCAGTGCTAGAGACCCCTTCAGGAAGGTAGATGAGCAGTTCTTC. As protein: CSARDPFRKVDEQFF.

This clonotype was counted between two and nine times. The gene calls are TRBV14 and TRBJ2-7; possible D gene TRBD1, 5 bases. Trimming took 1 base from V and 2 from J, leaving 9 bases between them. Looked up from germline, CDR1 is SGHDN and CDR2 is FVKESK. The length of the CDR3 is 14 residues. The CDR3 DNA reads as TGTGCCAGCAGCCAAGGGGGCGCGACCTACGAGCAGTACTTC. It specifies CASSQGGATYEQYF.

A few counts support this clonotype. The chain uses TRBV3-1 and TRBJ2-1, with 8 positions matching TRBD2. The CDR3 runs 15 residues. The germline CDR1 and CDR2 sequences are LGHDT and YNNKEL (reference sequence). The V segment lost 0 bases and the J segment 6 bases; nucleotides outside the gene matches: 4. CDR3 in DNA: TGTGCCAGCAGCCAAGAGGCGGGGGGCCGCAATGAGCAGTTCTTC. Translating gives CASSQEAGGRNEQFF.

The sample holds a few counts of this clonotype. The rearrangement links TRBV6-4 to TRBJ1-4; 8 nucleotides align to TRBD1. J gave up 8 bases and V 0 bases, and 14 bases lay outside the gene matches. Germline loops: CDR1 MRHNA, CDR2 SNTAGT. This CDR3 has 18 residues. The chain's CDR3 is CASSDSSRGQEIGEKLFF. CDR3 coding DNA: TGTGCCAGCAGTGACTCGAGCAGGGGGCAAGAAATAGGAGAAAAACTGTTTTTT.

This clonotype was found a few times. The chain uses TRBV5-6 and TRBJ2-3; either TRBD1 or TRBD2 may supply D (6 bases each). This CDR3 is built from 15 residues. Per the germline V gene, CDR1 is SGHDT and CDR2 is YYEEEE. The V end lost 2 bases, the J end lost 3 bases, and 13 bases lay between the germline ends. CDR3 amino acids: CASSFRGGLTDTQYF. The CDR3 DNA reads TGTGCCAGCAGCTTCAGGGGAGGATTGACAGATACGCAGTATTTT.

J is TRBJ1-2 and V is TRBV10-3; D may be TRBD1 (5 bases). The CDR3 loop spans 18 amino acids. V shed 6 bases and J shed 0 bases, with 23 bases lying between them. Germline V gene lookup returns CDR1 ENHRY and CDR2 SYGVKD. CDR3: CAISEPRRMDKTNYGYTF. The CDR3 DNA is TGTGCCATCAGCGAGCCGCGCCGGATGGACAAAACTAACTATGGCTACACCTTC.

The rearrangement links TRBV5-4 to TRBJ2-1; possible D gene TRBD2, 7 bases. The CDR3 sequence is 14 residues long. V was shortened by 3 bases and J by 10 bases, with 17 bases between the two germline ends. Germline V gene lookup returns CDR1 SGHNT and CDR2 YYREEE (reference sequence). CDR3 sequence: CASSYWGGPREQFF. DNA for the CDR3: TGTGCCAGCAGCTATTGGGGGGGGCCCAGGGAGCAGTTCTTC.